This T cell receptor (beta chain) comes out of a study of T cell responses to AZD1222 COVID-19 vaccine. Study-wide results and caveats: Clonal diversity may have been underestimated, and the donors were mostly white British, with more females than males. There were vaccine-associated CD4 TCRs across spike, dominant at 160-218 and 743-854. With two AZD1222 doses given, Spike-specific TCR breadth and depth both rose. Every sample of the repertoires postdated the peak T cell response.

Profiled with immunoSEQ multiplex PCR; TCRdb holds only in-frame clones, not every one. This sample carries some 150,000 clones, about 93% of them seen once, and the ten largest clones take roughly 1.2%. V dropped 5 bases and J dropped 6; count of bases not matched to a gene: 4. The CDR3 has 12 amino acids. The V gene's germline CDR1 is MNHEY and CDR2 SVGAGI. To note about this clone: Its antigen is not known.

This TCR was recovered from an adult in good health. The rearrangement links TRBV6-5 to TRBJ2-7, with TRBD1 identical over 7 bases. The sequenced sample was peripheral blood, obtained on day 0 of AZD1222 vaccination. The CDR3 loop is CASSPTGTEQYV. DNA for the CDR3: TGTGCCAGCAGTCCGACAGGGACCGAGCAGTACGTC.